This T cell receptor (beta chain) was identified in a study of shared clonotypes between healthy human individuals. Naive CD8 populations comprised CD45RO-negative cells positively selected for CCR7, excluding terminally differentiated effector memory CD45RA+ cells. Donors comprised only Caucasian adults living in Nashville, Tennessee. In the authors' workflow: ImmunoSEQ output lacked quality scores and full-length reads, limiting matched filtering. Profiled with immunoSEQ multiplex PCR; TCRdb holds only in-frame clones, not every one. The D gene and trimming were derived from the DNA, and the V and J assignments and clone size from that table. The sample lists around 1.9 million clones, around 95% occurring once. CDR3 length: 15 residues. V lost 5 bases to trimming and J lost 4 bases; unmatched junction nucleotides: 8. Germline values: CDR1 SGHTA, CDR2 FQGNSA.

The TCR originated in a man aged 18 to 29 in good health. Some clones in this sample may be carry-over from other donors' samples. Sequencing was carried out using naive CD8+ T cells from PBMCs. This chain joins TRBV7-2 and TRBJ2-5; 9 bases fit TRBD1. CDR3 DNA sequence: TGTGCCAGCAGCGGCACAGGGGGCTATCGAGAGACCCAGTACTTC. Protein: CASSGTGGYRETQYF. Full variable domain (remainder filled in from reference TRBV7-2 and TRBJ2-5): GAGVSQSPSNKVTEKGKDVELRCDPISGHTALYWYRQSLGQGLEFLIYFQGNSAPDKSGLPSDRFSAERTGGSVSTLTIQRTQQEDSAVYLCASSGTGGYRETQYFGPGTRLLVL.